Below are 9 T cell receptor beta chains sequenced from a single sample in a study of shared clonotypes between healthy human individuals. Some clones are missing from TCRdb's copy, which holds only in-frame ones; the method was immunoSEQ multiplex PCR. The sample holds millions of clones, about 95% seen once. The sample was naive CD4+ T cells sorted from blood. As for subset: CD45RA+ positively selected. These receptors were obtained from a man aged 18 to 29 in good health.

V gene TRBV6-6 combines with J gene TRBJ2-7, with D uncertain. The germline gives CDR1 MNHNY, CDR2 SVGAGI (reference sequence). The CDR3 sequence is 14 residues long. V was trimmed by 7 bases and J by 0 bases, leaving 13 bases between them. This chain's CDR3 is CASTDGFSSYEQYF. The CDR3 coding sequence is TGTGCCAGCACCGACGGGTTTAGCTCCTACGAGCAGTACTTC.

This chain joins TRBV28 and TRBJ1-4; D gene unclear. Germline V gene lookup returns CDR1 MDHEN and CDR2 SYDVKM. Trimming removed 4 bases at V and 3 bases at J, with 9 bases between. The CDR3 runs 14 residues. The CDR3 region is CASSSWAANEKLFF. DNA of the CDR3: TGTGCCAGCAGTTCATGGGCGGCTAATGAAAAACTGTTTTTT.

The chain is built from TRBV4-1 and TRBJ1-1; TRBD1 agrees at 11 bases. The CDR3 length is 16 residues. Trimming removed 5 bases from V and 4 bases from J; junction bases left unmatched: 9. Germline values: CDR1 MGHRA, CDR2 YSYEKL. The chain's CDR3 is CASSFRDRGWGTEAFF. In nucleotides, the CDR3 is TGCGCCAGCAGCTTCCGGGACAGGGGGTGGGGCACTGAAGCTTTCTTT.

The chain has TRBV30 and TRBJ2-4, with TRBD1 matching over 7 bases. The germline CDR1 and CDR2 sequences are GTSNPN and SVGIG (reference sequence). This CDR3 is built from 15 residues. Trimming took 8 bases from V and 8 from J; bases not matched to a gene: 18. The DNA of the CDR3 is TGTGCCGGAAAACGGGACAGCTCAAGGGGAGACATTCAGTACTTC. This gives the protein CAGKRDSSRGDIQYF.

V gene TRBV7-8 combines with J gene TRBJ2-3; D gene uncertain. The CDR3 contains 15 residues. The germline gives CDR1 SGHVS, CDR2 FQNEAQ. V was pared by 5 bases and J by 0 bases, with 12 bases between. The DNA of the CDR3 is TGTGCCAGCAGCCCCCGACTCGGGAGCACAGATACGCAGTATTTT. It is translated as CASSPRLGSTDTQYF.

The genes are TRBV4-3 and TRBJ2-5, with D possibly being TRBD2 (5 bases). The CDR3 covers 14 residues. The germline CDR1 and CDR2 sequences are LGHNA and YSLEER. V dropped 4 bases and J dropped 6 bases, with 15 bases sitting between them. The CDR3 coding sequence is TGCGCCAGCAGCCCCACACCGGGGTTGCAGACCCAGTACTTC. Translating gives CASSPTPGLQTQYF.

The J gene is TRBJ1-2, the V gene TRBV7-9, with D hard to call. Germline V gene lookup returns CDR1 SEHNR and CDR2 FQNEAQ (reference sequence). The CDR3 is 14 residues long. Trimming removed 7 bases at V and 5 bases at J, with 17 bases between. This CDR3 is CASILVGQKYGYTF. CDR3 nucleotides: TGTGCCAGCATCCTAGTGGGCCAGAAATATGGCTACACCTTC.

The chain's CDR3 is CASSVGTGANSPLHF. In DNA form, the CDR3 reads TGTGCCAGCAGCGTCGGGACAGGGGCTAATTCACCCCTCCACTTT. The J gene is TRBJ1-6, the V gene TRBV9; 10 bases line up with TRBD1. After removal of 2 bases from V and 6 bases from J, the junction contained 2 bases not matched to a gene. Germline assignment: CDR1 SGDLS and CDR2 YYNGEE. This CDR3 has 15 amino acids.

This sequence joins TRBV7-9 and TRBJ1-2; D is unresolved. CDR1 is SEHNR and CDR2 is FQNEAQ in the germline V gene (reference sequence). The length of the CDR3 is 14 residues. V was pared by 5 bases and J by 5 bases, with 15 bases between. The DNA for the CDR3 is TGTGCCAGCAGCCCGGAGGCAGAGAAGTATGGCTACACCTTC. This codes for CASSPEAEKYGYTF.